Below are 22 T cell receptor beta chains sequenced from a single sample in a study of blood T cell repertoires in COVID-19. Method: immunoSEQ multiplex PCR; TCRdb's copy keeps in-frame clones and lacks some. The table records 95,000 to 110,000 clones, about 91% of them present only once. Material: peripheral blood. All receptors derive from a human donor in a cohort sampled during active COVID-19.

This clone was picked up one time. DNA for the CDR3: TGCGCCAGCAGGCAGGGGGAAAGCTCCTATAATTCACCCCTCCACTTT. It translates to CASRQGESSYNSPLHF. The chain uses TRBV5-1 and TRBJ1-6; TRBD1 aligns across 7 bases. V gave up 5 bases and J gave up 0 bases; unmatched junction bases: 5. The CDR3 is 16 amino acids. Germline V CDR1 and CDR2: SGHRS, YFSETQ.

The rearrangement uses TRBV19 and TRBJ2-5, with 7 bases aligning to TRBD2. The CDR3 length is 15 residues. With 7 bases clipped from V and 3 bases from J, the junction kept 11 bases outside the gene matches. Germline V gene data show CDR1 as LNHDA and CDR2 as SQIVND (reference sequence). CDR3 bases: TGTGCCAGTAAGCCCTGGGGAGGGCCCAAAGAGACCCAGTACTTC. As protein: CASKPWGGPKETQYF.

The chain joins TRBV3-1 (or the pseudogene TRBV3-2) to TRBJ1-4; D not resolved. This CDR3 has 18 amino acids. CDR1 and CDR2 from the germline V gene are LGHDT and YNNKEL (reference sequence). The V end was cut by 5 bases, the J end by 7 bases, with 26 bases between. In DNA form, the CDR3 reads TGTGCCAGCAGCACCACGGGCAGGAGGTCGGGCTTAAGTGAAAAACTGTTTTTT. This encodes CASSTTGRRSGLSEKLFF.

The CDR3 is CASSLSRTSGTHEQFF. In DNA, the CDR3 is TGTGCCAGCAGTTTATCCCGGACTAGCGGGACCCATGAGCAGTTCTTC. V and J are TRBV27 and TRBJ2-1; TRBD2 matches at 12 bases. The CDR3 covers 16 residues. CDR1 is MNHEY and CDR2 is SMNVEV in the germline V gene (reference sequence). The V segment lost 0 bases and the J segment 8 bases; nucleotides outside the gene matches: 5.

This chain joins TRBV6-5 and TRBJ1-5; D remains unclear. Trimming pared 2 bases from V and 7 bases from J, leaving 9 bases between. CDR1 and CDR2 (germline): MNHEY, SVGAGI. The CDR3 totals 13 residues. The CDR3 DNA reads as TGTGCCAGCAGTTACGATCTAAAACAGCCCCAGCATTTT. It is translated as CASSYDLKQPQHF.

The chain links TRBV3-1 (or the pseudogene TRBV3-2) to TRBJ1-5; D uncertain. CDR3 length: 13 amino acids. V dropped 3 bases and J dropped 5 bases, with 8 bases sitting between them. Germline values: CDR1 LGHDT, CDR2 YNNKEL (reference sequence). CDR3 DNA: TGTGCCAGCAGCCAGGGCCCCCATCAGCCCCAGCATTTT. Its translation: CASSQGPHQPQHF.

V is TRBV7-9 and J is TRBJ1-2; 9 bases are shared with TRBD1. Germline V gives CDR1 SEHNR, CDR2 FQNEAQ (reference sequence). V shed 5 bases and J 7 bases; nucleotides not matched to a gene: 14. CDR3 length: 16 residues. The CDR3 sequence is CASSRSGDRAFPGYTF. The CDR3 region has the DNA TGTGCCAGCAGCCGATCGGGGGACAGGGCTTTTCCTGGCTACACCTTC. Filled out from reference TRBV7-9 and TRBJ1-2, the complete variable domain reads DTGVSQNPRHKITKRGQNVTFRCDPISEHNRLYWYRQTLGQGPEFLTYFQNEAQLEKSRLLSDRFSAERPKGSFSTLEIQRTEQGDSAMYLCASSRSGDRAFPGYTFGSGTRLTVV.

The CDR3 nucleotides are TGTGCCAGTGCCTGGACAGGGTACACCGGGGAGCTGTTTTTT. It yields the protein CASAWTGYTGELFF. V and J are TRBV19 and TRBJ2-2, with 8 bases lining up with TRBD1. Unmatched junction bases numbered 5, after V lost 8 bases and J lost 3 bases. This CDR3 is 14 amino acids long. Germline V gene data show CDR1 as LNHDA and CDR2 as SQIVND (reference sequence).

The chain uses TRBV18 and TRBJ1-5, with D perhaps matching TRBD1 (5 bases). Germline CDR1 is KGHSH and CDR2 is LQKENI. The CDR3 has 15 residues. Trimming took off 1 base at V and 6 bases at J, with 13 bases between the two ends. The DNA of the CDR3 is TGTGCCAGCTCACCACTAGGAGGGGAGGGTCAGCCCCAGCATTTT. As protein: CASSPLGGEGQPQHF.

The chain carries TRBV6-1 and TRBJ2-7, with D hard to call. Between the trimmed V and J ends, which lost 1 base and 2 bases, there was a span of 6 bases. CDR3 length equals 13 residues. The germline gives CDR1 MNHNS, CDR2 SASEGT. Written as DNA, the CDR3 is TGTGCCAGCAGTGAAGTCAGGCCCTACGAGCAGTACTTC. Protein product: CASSEVRPYEQYF.

J is TRBJ2-7 and V is TRBV4-3; 10 nucleotides align to TRBD2. The junction had 13 bases not matched to a gene; V was cut back by 5 bases and J by 0 bases. The germline V gene has CDR1 LGHNA and CDR2 YSLEER. The CDR3 sequence is 18 residues long. CDR3: CASSLQTSGLTSSYEQYF. The CDR3 nucleotides read TGCGCCAGCAGCTTACAGACTAGCGGGCTAACCAGCTCCTACGAGCAGTACTTC.

This sequence joins TRBV5-1 and TRBJ2-2; unclear D gene. CDR1 is SGHRS, CDR2 YFSETQ, per germline. Deletions cut 4 bases from V and 7 bases from J, with 17 bases between. This CDR3 has 15 residues. Written as DNA, the CDR3 is TGCGCCAGCAGCCACCCAGGTGAACCGATCGGGGAGCTGTTTTTT. Protein: CASSHPGEPIGELFF.

The rearrangement joins TRBV28 to TRBJ2-6, with a tentative D call TRBD1 (5 bases). Germline assignment: CDR1 MDHEN and CDR2 SYDVKM. V lost 6 bases to trimming and J lost 2 bases, with 14 bases between them. The CDR3 sequence is 16 residues long. The CDR3 DNA reads as TGTGCCAGCAGCAGACTGACAGATCCTGGGGCCAACGTCCTGACTTTC. As protein: CASSRLTDPGANVLTF.

The J gene is TRBJ1-2, the V gene TRBV3-1 (or the pseudogene TRBV3-2); D is uncertain. Germline V gene data show CDR1 as LGHDT and CDR2 as YNNKEL (reference sequence). Trimming shortened V by 4 bases and J by 7 bases, and 10 bases separated the two germline ends. This CDR3 region has 12 residues. In DNA, the CDR3 is TGTGCCAGCAGCCGAGAGACTAGTGGCTACACCTTC. Translation: CASSRETSGYTF.

This chain uses TRBV4-1 with TRBJ2-5; D not resolved. CDR3 length: 12 amino acids. Germline-derived CDR1 and CDR2 are MGHRA and YSYEKL. Trimming took 0 bases from V and 5 from J, leaving 4 bases between them. This chain's CDR3 is CASSQDEETQYF. The CDR3 coding sequence is TGCGCCAGCAGCCAAGACGAGGAGACCCAGTACTTC.

J is TRBJ1-6 and V is TRBV6-5, with TRBD1 matching 7 bases. The CDR3 has 14 residues. Germline assignment: CDR1 MNHEY and CDR2 SVGAGI. The ends lost 7 bases at V and 10 bases at J; junction bases unmatched: 10. The CDR3 spells CASKKTGKGSPLHF. The DNA of the CDR3 is TGTGCCAGCAAAAAGACAGGGAAAGGGTCACCCCTCCACTTT.

The gene calls are TRBV9 and TRBJ2-1; TRBD2 might be the D (5 bases). The length of the CDR3 is 17 residues. The V gene's germline CDR1 is SGDLS and CDR2 YYNGEE. Trimming stripped 0 bases from V and 1 base from J, with 14 bases between. For the CDR3, the DNA is TGTGCCAGCAGCGTAGCGGGAAGCTTCTTATCCTACAATGAGCAGTTCTTC. This translates into CASSVAGSFLSYNEQFF.

The chain has TRBV25-1 and TRBJ2-1; 8 nucleotides agree with TRBD2. V lost 7 bases to trimming and J lost 7 bases; unmatched junction nucleotides: 6. The germline CDR1 and CDR2 sequences are MGHDK and SYGVNS. The CDR3 is 13 residues long. The CDR3: CASNRREGNEQFF. DNA for the CDR3: TGTGCCAGCAATCGACGGGAGGGTAATGAGCAGTTCTTC.

The chain has TRBV27 and TRBJ2-1, with 10 nucleotides matching TRBD2. CDR1 is MNHEY, CDR2 SMNVEV, per germline (reference sequence). The CDR3 length is 14 residues. Germline trimming cut 6 bases from V and 6 bases from J; bases unmatched to any gene: 5. Here the CDR3 DNA reads TGTGCCAGCAGGGCTAGCGGGGGTCCCAATGAGCAGTTCTTC. This codes for CASRASGGPNEQFF.

The chain carries TRBV11-3 and TRBJ2-1; 8 nucleotides align to TRBD1. V lost 1 base to trimming and J lost 2 bases; unmatched junction nucleotides: 1. This CDR3 spans 15 amino acids. Germline V gene data show CDR1 as SGHNT and CDR2 as YENEEA. The CDR3, as DNA: TGTGCCAGCAGCTTAGGACAGGGGACCTACAATGAGCAGTTCTTC. Protein product: CASSLGQGTYNEQFF.

This sequence joins TRBV10-1 and TRBJ1-2; D unclear. Germline CDR1 is WNHNN and CDR2 is SYGVQD (reference sequence). The CDR3 has 14 amino acids. Trimming cost V 7 bases and J 4 bases, with 16 bases left between them. The CDR3, as DNA: TGCGCCAGCACCCTCCGTCCGGAGGCCTATGGCTACACCTTC. Amino acid sequence: CASTLRPEAYGYTF.

This clone has a single count. V gene TRBV5-1 combines with J gene TRBJ1-6; tentative D call: TRBD1 (6 bases). This CDR3 has 16 amino acids. V was trimmed by 1 base and J by 7 bases, leaving 15 bases between them. Germline CDR1 is SGHRS and CDR2 is YFSETQ. In DNA, the CDR3 is TGCGCCAGCAGCTTGTTAACAGGGTCGGCGAATTCACCCCTCCACTTT. The encoded protein is CASSLLTGSANSPLHF.